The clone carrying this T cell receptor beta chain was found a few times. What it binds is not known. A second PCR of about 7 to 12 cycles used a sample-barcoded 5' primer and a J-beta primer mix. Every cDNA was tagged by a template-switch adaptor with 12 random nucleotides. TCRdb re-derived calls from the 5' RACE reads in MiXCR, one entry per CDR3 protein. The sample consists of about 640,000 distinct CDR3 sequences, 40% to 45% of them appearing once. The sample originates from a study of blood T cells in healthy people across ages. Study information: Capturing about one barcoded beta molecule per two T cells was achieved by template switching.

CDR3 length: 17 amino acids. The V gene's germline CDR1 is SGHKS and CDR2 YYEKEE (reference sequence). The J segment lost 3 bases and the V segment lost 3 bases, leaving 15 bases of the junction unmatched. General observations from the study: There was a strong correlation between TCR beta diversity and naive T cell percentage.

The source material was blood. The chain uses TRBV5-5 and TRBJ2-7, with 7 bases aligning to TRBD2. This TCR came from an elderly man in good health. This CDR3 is CASSSREPGLPLYEQYF. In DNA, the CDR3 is TGTGCCAGCAGCTCTAGGGAGCCGGGACTACCACTCTACGAGCAGTACTTC. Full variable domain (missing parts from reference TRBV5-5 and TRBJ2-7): DAGVTQSPTHLIKTRGQQVTLRCSPISGHKSVSWYQQVLGQGPQFIFQYYEKEERGRGNFPDRFSARQFPNYSSELNVNALLLGDSALYLCASSSREPGLPLYEQYFGPGTRLTVT.